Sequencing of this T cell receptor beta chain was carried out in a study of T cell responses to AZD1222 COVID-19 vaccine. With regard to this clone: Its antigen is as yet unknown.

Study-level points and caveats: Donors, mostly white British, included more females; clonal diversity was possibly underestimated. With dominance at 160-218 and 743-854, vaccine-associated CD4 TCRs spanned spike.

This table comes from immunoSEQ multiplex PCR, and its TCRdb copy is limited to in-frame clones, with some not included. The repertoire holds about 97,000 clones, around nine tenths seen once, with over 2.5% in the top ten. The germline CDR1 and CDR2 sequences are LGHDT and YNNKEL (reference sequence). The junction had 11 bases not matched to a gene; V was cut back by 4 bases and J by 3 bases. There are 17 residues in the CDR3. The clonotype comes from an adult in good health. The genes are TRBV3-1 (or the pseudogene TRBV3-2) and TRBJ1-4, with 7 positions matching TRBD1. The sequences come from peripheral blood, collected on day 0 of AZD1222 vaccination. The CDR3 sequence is CASSRAPTGTANEKLFF. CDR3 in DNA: TGTGCCAGCAGCCGGGCCCCAACCGGGACAGCTAATGAAAAACTGTTTTTT.